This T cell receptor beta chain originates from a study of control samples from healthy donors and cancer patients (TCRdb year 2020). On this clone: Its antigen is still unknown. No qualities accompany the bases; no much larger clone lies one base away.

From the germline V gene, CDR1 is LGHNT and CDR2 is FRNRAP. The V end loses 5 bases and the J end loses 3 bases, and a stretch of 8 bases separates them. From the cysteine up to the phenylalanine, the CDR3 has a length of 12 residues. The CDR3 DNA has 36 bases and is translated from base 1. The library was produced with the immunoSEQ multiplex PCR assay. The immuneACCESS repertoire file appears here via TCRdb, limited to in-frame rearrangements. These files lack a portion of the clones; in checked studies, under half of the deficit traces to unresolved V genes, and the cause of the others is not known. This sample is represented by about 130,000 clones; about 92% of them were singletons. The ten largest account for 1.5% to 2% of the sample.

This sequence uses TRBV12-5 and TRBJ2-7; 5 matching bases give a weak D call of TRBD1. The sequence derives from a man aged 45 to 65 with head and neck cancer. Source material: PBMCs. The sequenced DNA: TGTGCTAGTGGTCGGCAGGGCTACGAGCAGTACTTC. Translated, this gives CASGRQGYEQYF. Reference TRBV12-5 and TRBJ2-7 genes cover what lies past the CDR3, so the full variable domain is DARVTQTPRHKVTEMGQEVTMRCQPILGHNTVFWYRQTMMQGLELLAYFRNRAPLDDSGMPKDRFSAEMPDATLATLKIQPSEPRDSAVYFCASGRQGYEQYFGPGTRLTVT.